The following is a T cell receptor beta chain sequence with its context. Its cognate antigen is unknown. The sample belongs to a study of cytomegalovirus exposure and HLA in healthy donors. Study background: From donors who were HLA-typed, an early data release held about 85 million unique TCRs. Study outcomes and limitations: In presence/absence analyses, roughly uniform sequencing depth across donors was assumed. HLA allele associations emerged for 17,000 or so TCR beta sequences in a later analysis, at 0.05 false discovery rate.

This CDR3 comprises 14 residues. Germline-derived CDR1 and CDR2 are MNHEY and SMNVEV (reference sequence). V was pared by 2 bases and J by 4 bases, with 9 bases between. The PCR ran on 60 Vbeta and 13 Jbeta primers. The table came from immunoSEQ multiplex PCR; TCRdb's copy has only in-frame clones and leaves some out. The sample has 180,000 or so clones; around four fifths are singletons. Sequencing was performed on PBMCs. V and J are TRBV27 and TRBJ1-3; no clear D gene. This receptor was obtained from a woman aged 25 to 39 in good health and CMV-seronegative. CDR3 residues: CASSLPLPGNTIYF. CDR3 in DNA: TGTGCCAGCAGTTTACCCCTCCCCGGAAACACCATATATTTT.